This TCR beta chain emerged from a study of read filtering for tumor transcriptome and immune sequencing. Molecular barcoded adaptors covering alpha/delta and beta/gamma chains were used on 400 ng RNA. TCRdb fed the reads into MiXCR, producing one record per CDR3 protein. Of some 39,000 distinct CDR3 sequences in the sample, roughly 15% are singletons; the top ten hold 18%. Relative to its sample, this clonotype is medium-sized. V shed 6 bases and J shed 4 bases, with 16 bases lying between them. Germline V gene data show CDR1 as MDHEN and CDR2 as SYDVKM. CDR3 length equals 15 residues. Sequencing was done on a sample of a population of CD138-negative cells sorted from bone marrow. The TCR comes from a donor aged 40 or over with multiple myeloma. The chain uses TRBV28 and TRBJ2-1; either TRBD1 or TRBD2 may supply D (5 bases each). CDR3 sequence reads: CASRPGREAYNEQFF. The DNA of the CDR3 is TGTGCCAGCAGGCCGGGACGGGAAGCATACAATGAGCAGTTCTTC.